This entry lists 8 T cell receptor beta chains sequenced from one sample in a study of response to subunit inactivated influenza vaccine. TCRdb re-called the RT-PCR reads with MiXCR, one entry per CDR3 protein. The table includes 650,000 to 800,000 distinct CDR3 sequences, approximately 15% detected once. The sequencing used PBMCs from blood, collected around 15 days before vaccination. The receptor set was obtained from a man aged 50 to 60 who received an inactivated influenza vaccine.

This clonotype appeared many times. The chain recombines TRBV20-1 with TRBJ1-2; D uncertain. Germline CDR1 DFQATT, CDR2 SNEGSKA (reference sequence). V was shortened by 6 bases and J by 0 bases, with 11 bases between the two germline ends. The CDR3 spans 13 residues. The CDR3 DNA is TGCAGTGCCAAAGGAGGTACTAACTATGGCTACACCTTC. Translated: CSAKGGTNYGYTF.

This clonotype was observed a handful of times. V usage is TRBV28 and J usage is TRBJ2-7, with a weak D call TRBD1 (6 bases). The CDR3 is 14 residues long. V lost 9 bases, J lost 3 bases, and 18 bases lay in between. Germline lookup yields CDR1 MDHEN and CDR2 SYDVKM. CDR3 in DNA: TGTGCCAGTGCGAGGGTTATAGGGGGCTACGAGCAGTACTTC. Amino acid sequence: CASARVIGGYEQYF.

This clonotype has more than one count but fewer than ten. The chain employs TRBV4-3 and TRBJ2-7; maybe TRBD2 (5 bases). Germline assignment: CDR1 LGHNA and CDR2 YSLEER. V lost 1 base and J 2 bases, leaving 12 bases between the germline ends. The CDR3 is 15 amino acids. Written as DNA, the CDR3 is TGCGCCAGCAGCCAAGGGGCGGGCGCCGCCTACGAGCAGTACTTC. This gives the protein CASSQGAGAAYEQYF.

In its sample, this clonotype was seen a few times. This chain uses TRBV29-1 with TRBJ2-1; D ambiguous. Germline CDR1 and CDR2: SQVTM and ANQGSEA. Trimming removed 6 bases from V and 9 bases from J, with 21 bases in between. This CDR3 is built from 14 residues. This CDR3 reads CSVTFGRTLGEQFF. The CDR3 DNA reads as TGCAGCGTCACCTTCGGACGGACCCTAGGTGAGCAGTTCTTC.

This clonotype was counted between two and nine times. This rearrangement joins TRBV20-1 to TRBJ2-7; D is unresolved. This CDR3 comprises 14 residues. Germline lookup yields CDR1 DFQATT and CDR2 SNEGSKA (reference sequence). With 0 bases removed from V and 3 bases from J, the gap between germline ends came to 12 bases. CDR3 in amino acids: CSARDNPSVYEQYF. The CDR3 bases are TGCAGTGCTAGAGATAACCCCTCAGTCTACGAGCAGTACTTC.

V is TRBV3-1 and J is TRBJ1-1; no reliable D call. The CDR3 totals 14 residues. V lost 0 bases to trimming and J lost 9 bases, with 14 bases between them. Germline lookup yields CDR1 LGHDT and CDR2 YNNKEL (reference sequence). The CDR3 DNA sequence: TGTGCCAGCAGCCAAGACGCGGCCAACATTAAAGCTTTCTTT. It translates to CASSQDAANIKAFF.

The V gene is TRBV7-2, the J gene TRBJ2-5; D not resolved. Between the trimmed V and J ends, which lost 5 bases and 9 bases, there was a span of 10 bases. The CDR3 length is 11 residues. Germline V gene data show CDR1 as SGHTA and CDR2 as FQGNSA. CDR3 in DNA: TGTGCCAGCAGCCTCCCGGGTTCCCAGTACTTC. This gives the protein CASSLPGSQYF.

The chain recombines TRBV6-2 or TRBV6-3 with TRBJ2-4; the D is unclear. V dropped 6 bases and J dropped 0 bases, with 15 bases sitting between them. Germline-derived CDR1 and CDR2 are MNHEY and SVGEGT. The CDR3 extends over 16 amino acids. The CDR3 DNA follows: TGTGCCAGCAGACAAGGACGGATTCTAGCCAAAAACATTCAGTACTTC. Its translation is CASRQGRILAKNIQYF.